What follows are 10 T cell receptor beta chains derived from one specimen sequenced in a study of blood T cell repertoires in COVID-19. Only in-frame clones appear in the TCRdb table, and some are missing; sequencing was by immunoSEQ multiplex PCR. Found here are around 70,000 clones, roughly 82% of them singletons; the top ten hold more than 6.5%. The source material was peripheral blood. Receptors were obtained from a man in his 60s with acute or convalescent COVID-19.

This clone showed up just once. This chain connects TRBV3-1 (or the pseudogene TRBV3-2) to TRBJ1-1; D gene unclear. Germline V lookup: CDR1 LGHDT, CDR2 YNNKEL (reference sequence). V was cut by 4 bases and J by 8 bases, with 17 bases left in between. The CDR3 is 14 residues long. The CDR3: CASSRNGLRTEAFF. CDR3 nucleotide sequence: TGTGCCAGCAGCCGGAATGGACTTCGAACGGAAGCTTTCTTT.

The rearrangement joins TRBV11-2 to TRBJ2-7, with D uncertain. Germline CDR1 and CDR2: SGHAT and FQNNGV. Trimming took 5 bases from V and 4 from J, leaving 12 bases between them. This CDR3 has 13 amino acids. CDR3 amino acids: CASSLVSPYEQYF. Written as DNA, the CDR3 is TGTGCCAGCAGCCTCGTTTCCCCGTACGAGCAGTACTTC.

There are a few counts of this clone. V gene TRBV5-4 combines with J gene TRBJ2-3; D might be TRBD1 (5 bases). Germline assignment: CDR1 SGHNT and CDR2 YYREEE (reference sequence). The CDR3 length is 13 residues. The V end was cut by 0 bases, the J end by 5 bases, with 7 bases between. The DNA for the CDR3 is TGTGCCAGCAGCTTGGGACAGCAAGATACGCAGTATTTT. It encodes CASSLGQQDTQYF. Full variable domain (outside the CDR3, taken from reference TRBV5-4 and TRBJ2-3): ETGVTQSPTHLIKTRGQQVTLRCSSQSGHNTVSWYQQALGQGPQFIFQYYREEENGRGNFPPRFSGLQFPNYSSELNVNALELDDSALYLCASSLGQQDTQYFGPGTRLTVL.

The V call is TRBV7-2, the J call TRBJ1-5; 7 bases agree with TRBD1. CDR1 SGHTA and CDR2 FQGNSA come from the germline V gene. V shed 5 bases, J shed 3 bases, and the junction held 10 bases outside the gene matches. The CDR3 is 16 amino acids. The chain's CDR3 is CASSPQGQVLNQPQHF. The CDR3 region has the DNA TGTGCCAGCAGCCCCCAAGGACAGGTGCTCAATCAGCCCCAGCATTTT.

V is TRBV6-5 and J is TRBJ1-3; no clear D gene. Germline-derived CDR1 and CDR2 are MNHEY and SVGAGI. Trimming stripped 6 bases from V and 2 bases from J, with 8 bases between. The CDR3 totals 13 residues. CDR3 amino acids: CASRVAAGNTIYF. CDR3 bases: TGTGCCAGCAGGGTGGCAGCTGGAAACACCATATATTTT.

The rearrangement joins TRBV5-1 to TRBJ1-3; 7 bases fit TRBD1. Germline trimming cut 3 bases from V and 4 bases from J; bases unmatched to any gene: 7. The germline CDR1 and CDR2 sequences are SGHRS and YFSETQ. This CDR3 comprises 15 residues. In DNA form, the CDR3 reads TGCGCCAGCAGCTCGAAAACAGGGGAAGGAAACACCATATATTTT. Protein product: CASSSKTGEGNTIYF.

The rearrangement uses TRBV19 and TRBJ2-3; 10 nucleotides align to TRBD2. V shed 5 bases and J 2 bases; nucleotides not matched to a gene: 4. CDR3 length: 15 amino acids. Germline-derived CDR1 and CDR2 are LNHDA and SQIVND (reference sequence). The CDR3 DNA reads TGTGCCAGTAGTTTCGGGACTAGCGCCACAGATACGCAGTATTTT. Translated, it gives CASSFGTSATDTQYF.

This rearrangement joins TRBV14 to TRBJ2-3; possible D gene TRBD2, 6 bases. This CDR3 has 15 residues. Germline CDR1 SGHDN, CDR2 FVKESK. The germline V and J ends were trimmed by 4 bases and 5 bases, with 16 bases remaining between them. The CDR3 coding sequence is TGTGCCAGCAGCCGACGGCGGAGGGCAGGAGATACGCAGTATTTT. Translating gives CASSRRRRAGDTQYF. The full variable domain, rest sourced from reference TRBV14 and TRBJ2-3, is EAGVTQFPSHSVIEKGQTVTLRCDPISGHDNLYWYRRVMGKEIKFLLHFVKESKQDESGMPNNRFLAERTGGTYSTLKVQPAELEDSGVYFCASSRRRRAGDTQYFGPGTRLTVL.

The chain recombines TRBV7-9 with TRBJ2-3, with 11 nucleotides matching TRBD2. From germline, CDR1 is SEHNR and CDR2 FQNEAQ (reference sequence). The V segment lost 4 bases and the J segment 6 bases; nucleotides outside the gene matches: 15. The CDR3 length is 18 residues. The CDR3 bases are TGTGCCAGCAGCTCACCGGGGATGACTAGCGGGGACCCCGATACGCAGTATTTT. This gives the protein CASSSPGMTSGDPDTQYF.

The CDR3, as DNA: TGTGCCAGCAGCTCCTTGGACAGGGGGGGCTACGAGCAGTACGTC. Its protein product is CASSSLDRGGYEQYV. The gene calls are TRBV5-4 and TRBJ2-7; 10 bases fit TRBD1. The CDR3 has 15 amino acids. The V gene's germline CDR1 is SGHNT and CDR2 YYREEE (reference sequence). J gave up 3 bases and V 3 bases, and 6 bases lay outside the gene matches.